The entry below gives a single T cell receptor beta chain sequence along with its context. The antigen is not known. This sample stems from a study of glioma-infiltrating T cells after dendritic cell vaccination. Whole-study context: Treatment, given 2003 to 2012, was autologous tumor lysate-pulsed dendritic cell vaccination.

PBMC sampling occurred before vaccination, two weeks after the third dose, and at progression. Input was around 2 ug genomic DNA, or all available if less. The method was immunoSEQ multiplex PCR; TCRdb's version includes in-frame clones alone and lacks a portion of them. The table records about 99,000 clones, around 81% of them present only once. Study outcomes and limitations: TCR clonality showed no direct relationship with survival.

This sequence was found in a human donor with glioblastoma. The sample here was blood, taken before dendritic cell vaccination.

The CDR3 protein is CASSEPGQALAFF. CDR3 in DNA: TGTGCCAGCAGCGAGCCGGGACAGGCCCTCGCTTTCTTT. This chain joins TRBV9 and TRBJ1-1, with 8 bases matching TRBD1. With V trimmed by 3 bases and J by 11 bases, 9 bases remained unmatched. This CDR3 has 13 amino acids. The germline CDR1 and CDR2 sequences are SGDLS and YYNGEE.